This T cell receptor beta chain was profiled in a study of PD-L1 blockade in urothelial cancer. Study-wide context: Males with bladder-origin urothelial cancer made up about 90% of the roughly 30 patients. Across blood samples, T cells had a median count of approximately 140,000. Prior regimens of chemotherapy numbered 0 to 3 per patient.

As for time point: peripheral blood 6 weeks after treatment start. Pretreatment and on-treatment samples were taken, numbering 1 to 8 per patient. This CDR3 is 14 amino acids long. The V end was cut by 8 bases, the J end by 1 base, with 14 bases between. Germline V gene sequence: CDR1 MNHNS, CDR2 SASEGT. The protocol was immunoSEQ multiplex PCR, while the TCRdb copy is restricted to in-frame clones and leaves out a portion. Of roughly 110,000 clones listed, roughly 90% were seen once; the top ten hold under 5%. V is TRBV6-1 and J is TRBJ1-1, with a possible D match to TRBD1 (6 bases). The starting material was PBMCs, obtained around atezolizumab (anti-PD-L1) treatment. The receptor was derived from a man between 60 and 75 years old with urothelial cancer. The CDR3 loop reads CASWPGHRNTEAFF. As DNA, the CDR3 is TGTGCCAGCTGGCCGGGACACAGGAACACTGAAGCTTTCTTT.